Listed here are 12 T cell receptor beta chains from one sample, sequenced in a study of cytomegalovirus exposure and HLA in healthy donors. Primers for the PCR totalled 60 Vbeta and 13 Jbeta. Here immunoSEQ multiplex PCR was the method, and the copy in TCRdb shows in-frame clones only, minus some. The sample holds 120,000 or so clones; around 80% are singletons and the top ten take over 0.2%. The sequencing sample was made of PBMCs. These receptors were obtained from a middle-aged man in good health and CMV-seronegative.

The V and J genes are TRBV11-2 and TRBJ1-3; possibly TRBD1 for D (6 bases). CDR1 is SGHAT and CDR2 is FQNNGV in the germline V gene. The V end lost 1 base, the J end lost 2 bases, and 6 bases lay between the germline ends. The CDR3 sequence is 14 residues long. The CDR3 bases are TGTGCCAGCAGCTTAGCAGGGGCTGGAAACACCATATATTTT. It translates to CASSLAGAGNTIYF.

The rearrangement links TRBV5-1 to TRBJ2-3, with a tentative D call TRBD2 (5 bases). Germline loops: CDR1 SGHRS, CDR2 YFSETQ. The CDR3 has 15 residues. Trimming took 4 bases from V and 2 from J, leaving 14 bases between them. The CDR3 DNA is TGCGCCAGCAGCGCCGGCGGGTTTAACACAGATACGCAGTATTTT. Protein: CASSAGGFNTDTQYF.

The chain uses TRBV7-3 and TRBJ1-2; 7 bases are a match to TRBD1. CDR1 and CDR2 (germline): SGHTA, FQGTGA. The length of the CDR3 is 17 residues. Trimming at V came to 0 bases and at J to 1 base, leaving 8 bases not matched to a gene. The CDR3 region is CASSLTKWQGDNYGYTF. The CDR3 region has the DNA TGTGCCAGCAGCTTAACGAAGTGGCAGGGGGATAACTATGGCTACACCTTC.

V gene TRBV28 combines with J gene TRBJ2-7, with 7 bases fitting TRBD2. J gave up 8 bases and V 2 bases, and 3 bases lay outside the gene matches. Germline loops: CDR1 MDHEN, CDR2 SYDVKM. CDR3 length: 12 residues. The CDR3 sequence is CASSLLAAKQYF. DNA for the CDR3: TGTGCCAGCAGTTTACTAGCGGCAAAGCAGTACTTC.

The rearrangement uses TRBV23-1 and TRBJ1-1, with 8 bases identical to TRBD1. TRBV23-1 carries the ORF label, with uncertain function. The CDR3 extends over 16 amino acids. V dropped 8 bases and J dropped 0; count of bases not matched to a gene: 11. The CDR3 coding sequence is TGCGCCAGCCGCCACGACAGGGGAGTAATGAACACTGAAGCTTTCTTT. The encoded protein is CASRHDRGVMNTEAFF.

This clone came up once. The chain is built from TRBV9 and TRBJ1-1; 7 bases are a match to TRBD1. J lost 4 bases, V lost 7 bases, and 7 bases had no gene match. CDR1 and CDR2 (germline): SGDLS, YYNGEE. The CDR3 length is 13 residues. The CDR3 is CASGGQAATEAFF. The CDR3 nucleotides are TGTGCCAGCGGTGGACAGGCCGCCACTGAAGCTTTCTTT.

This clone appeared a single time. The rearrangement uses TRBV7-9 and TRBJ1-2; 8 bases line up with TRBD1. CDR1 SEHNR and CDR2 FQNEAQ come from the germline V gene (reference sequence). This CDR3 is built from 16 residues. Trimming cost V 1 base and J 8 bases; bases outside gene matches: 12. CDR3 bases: TGTGCCAGCAGCTTAGACCAAGGTGGACAGGGCCGAGGCTACACCTTC. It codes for CASSLDQGGQGRGYTF. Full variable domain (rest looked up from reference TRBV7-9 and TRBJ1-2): DTGVSQNPRHKITKRGQNVTFRCDPISEHNRLYWYRQTLGQGPEFLTYFQNEAQLEKSRLLSDRFSAERPKGSFSTLEIQRTEQGDSAMYLCASSLDQGGQGRGYTFGSGTRLTVV.

The CDR3, as DNA: TGTGCCAGCAGACAGGACTATAATTCACCCCTCCACTTT. This gives the protein CASRQDYNSPLHF. The chain carries TRBV27 and TRBJ1-6; D may be TRBD1 (5 bases). The V end lost 6 bases, the J end lost 3 bases, and 6 bases lay between the germline ends. CDR3 length: 13 residues. CDR1 and CDR2 (germline): MNHEY, SMNVEV (reference sequence).

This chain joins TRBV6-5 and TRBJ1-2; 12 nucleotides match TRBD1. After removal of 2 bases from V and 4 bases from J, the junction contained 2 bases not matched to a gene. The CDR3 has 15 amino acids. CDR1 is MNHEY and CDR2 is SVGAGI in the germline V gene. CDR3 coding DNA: TGTGCCAGCAGTTACGGGGACAGGGGGCTCTATGGCTACACCTTC. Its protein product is CASSYGDRGLYGYTF.

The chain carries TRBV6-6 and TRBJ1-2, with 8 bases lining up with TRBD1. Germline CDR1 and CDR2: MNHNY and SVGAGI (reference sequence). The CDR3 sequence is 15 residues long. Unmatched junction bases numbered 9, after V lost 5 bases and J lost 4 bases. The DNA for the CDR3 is TGTGCCAGCAGTGCTCTGGGACAGGCGGTCTATGGCTACACCTTC. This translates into CASSALGQAVYGYTF.

Here the CDR3 DNA reads TGCGCCAGCAGCTTAGGCGGGGGGGGCCCAGATACGCAGTATTTT. Protein product: CASSLGGGGPDTQYF. V and J are TRBV5-1 and TRBJ2-3, with 9 bases fitting TRBD2. Germline lookup yields CDR1 SGHRS and CDR2 YFSETQ. This CDR3 comprises 15 residues. Trimming at V came to 2 bases and at J to 4 bases, leaving 5 bases not matched to a gene.

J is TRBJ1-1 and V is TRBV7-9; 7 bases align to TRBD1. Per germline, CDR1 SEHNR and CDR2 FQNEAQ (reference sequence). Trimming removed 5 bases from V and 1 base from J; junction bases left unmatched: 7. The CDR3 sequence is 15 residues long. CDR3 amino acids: CASSRVQGTNTEAFF. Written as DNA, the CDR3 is TGTGCCAGCAGCAGAGTACAGGGGACGAACACTGAAGCTTTCTTT.